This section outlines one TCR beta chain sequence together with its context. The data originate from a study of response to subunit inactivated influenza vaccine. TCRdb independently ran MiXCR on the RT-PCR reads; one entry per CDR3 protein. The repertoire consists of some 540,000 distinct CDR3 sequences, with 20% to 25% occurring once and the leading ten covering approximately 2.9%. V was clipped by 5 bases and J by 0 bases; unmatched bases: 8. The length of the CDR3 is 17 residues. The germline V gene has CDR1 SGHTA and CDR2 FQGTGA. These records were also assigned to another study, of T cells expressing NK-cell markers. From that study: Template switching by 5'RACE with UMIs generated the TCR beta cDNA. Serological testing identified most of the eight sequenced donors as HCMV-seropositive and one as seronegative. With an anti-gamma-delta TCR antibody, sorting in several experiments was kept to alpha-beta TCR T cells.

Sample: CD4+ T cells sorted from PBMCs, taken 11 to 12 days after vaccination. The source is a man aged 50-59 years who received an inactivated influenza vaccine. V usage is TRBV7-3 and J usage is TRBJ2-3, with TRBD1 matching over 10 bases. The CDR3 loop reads CASSLGTGDDSTDTQYF. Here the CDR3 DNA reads TGTGCCAGCAGCCTGGGGACAGGGGATGATAGCACAGATACGCAGTATTTT.